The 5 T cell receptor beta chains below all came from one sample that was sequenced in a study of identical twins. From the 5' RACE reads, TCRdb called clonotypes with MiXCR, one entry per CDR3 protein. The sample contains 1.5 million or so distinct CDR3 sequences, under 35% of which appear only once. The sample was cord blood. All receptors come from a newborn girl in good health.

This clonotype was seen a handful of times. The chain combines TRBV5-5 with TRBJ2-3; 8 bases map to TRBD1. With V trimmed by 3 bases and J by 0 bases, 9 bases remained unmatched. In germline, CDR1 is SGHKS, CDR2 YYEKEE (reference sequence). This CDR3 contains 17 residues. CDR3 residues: CASSWPSGGESTDTQYF. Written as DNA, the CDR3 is TGTGCCAGCAGCTGGCCGTCAGGGGGCGAAAGCACAGATACGCAGTATTTT.

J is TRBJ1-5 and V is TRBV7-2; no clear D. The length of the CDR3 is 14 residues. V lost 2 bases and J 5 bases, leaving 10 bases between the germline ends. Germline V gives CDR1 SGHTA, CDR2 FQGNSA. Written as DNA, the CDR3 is TGTGCCAGCAGCTTATACGCGGGATATCAGCCCCAGCATTTT. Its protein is CASSLYAGYQPQHF.

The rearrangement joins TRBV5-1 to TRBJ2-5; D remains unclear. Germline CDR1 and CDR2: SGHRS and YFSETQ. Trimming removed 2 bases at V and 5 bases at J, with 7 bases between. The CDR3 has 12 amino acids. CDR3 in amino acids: CASSFNTETQYF. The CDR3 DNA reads TGCGCCAGCAGCTTTAATACGGAGACCCAGTACTTC. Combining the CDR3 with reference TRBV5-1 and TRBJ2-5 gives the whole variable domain KAGVTQTPRYLIKTRGQQVTLSCSPISGHRSVSWYQQTPGQGLQFLFEYFSETQRNKGNFPGRFSGRQFSNSRSEMNVSTLELGDSALYLCASSFNTETQYFGPGTRLLVL.

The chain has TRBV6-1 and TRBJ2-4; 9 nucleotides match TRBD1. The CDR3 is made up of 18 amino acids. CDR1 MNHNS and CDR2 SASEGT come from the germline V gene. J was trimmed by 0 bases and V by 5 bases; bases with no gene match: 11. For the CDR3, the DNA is TGTGCCAGCAGTTGGGGACCGGGACAGGGATTAGCCAAAAACATTCAGTACTTC. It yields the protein CASSWGPGQGLAKNIQYF.

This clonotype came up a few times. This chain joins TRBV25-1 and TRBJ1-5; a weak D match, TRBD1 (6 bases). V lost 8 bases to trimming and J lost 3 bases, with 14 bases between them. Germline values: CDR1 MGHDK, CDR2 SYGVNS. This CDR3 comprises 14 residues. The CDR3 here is CASGSGALNQPQHF. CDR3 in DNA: TGTGCCAGCGGATCAGGGGCCCTCAATCAGCCCCAGCATTTT.